This is a list of T cell receptor beta chains from one sample in a study of Graves' ophthalmopathy and Graves' hyperthyroidism. From the multiplex PCR reads, TCRdb called clonotypes with MiXCR, one entry per CDR3 protein. The table shows hundreds of thousands of distinct CDR3 sequences, with over 20% occurring only once. The material sequenced was peripheral blood. Receptors originate from a young woman with stable Graves' hyperthyroidism. Some clones in this sample may be carry-over from other donors' samples. CDR3s include the opening cysteine and the closing phenylalanine or tryptophan. The D gene is left open where the match is weak. Clone size is shown for a subset of rows, as once, few, many or a class of expanded clone.

v_gene: TRBV12-5
j_gene: TRBJ2-7
abundance: many
d_gene: TRBD1
CDR3nt: TGTGCTAGTGGTTTGCTACCGGGACAGGCGAACTTGTACGAGCAGTACTTC
CDR3aa: CASGLLPGQANLYEQYF

v_gene: TRBV20-1
j_gene: TRBJ1-1
abundance: -
d_gene: -
CDR3nt: TGCAGTGCGCGGGCCCCCTTGGAGGCTTTCTTT
CDR3aa: CSARAPLEAFF

v_gene: TRBV12-3/TRBV12-4
j_gene: TRBJ2-5
abundance: -
d_gene: -
CDR3nt: TGTGCCAGCAGTTTCGCTGGGATAGAGACCCAGTACTTC
CDR3aa: CASSFAGIETQYF

v_gene: TRBV6-1
j_gene: TRBJ2-5
abundance: many
d_gene: -
CDR3nt: TGTGCCAGCAGCCGCAAACGACCCCAAGAGACCCAGTACTTC
CDR3aa: CASSRKRPQETQYF

v_gene: TRBV19
j_gene: TRBJ2-2
abundance: many
d_gene: TRBD2
CDR3nt: TGTGCCAGTACTAGCGGGAGTGCGAACACCGGGGAGCTGTTTTTT
CDR3aa: CASTSGSANTGELFF

v_gene: TRBV4-1
j_gene: TRBJ2-5
abundance: many
d_gene: -
CDR3nt: TGCGCCAGCAGCGAAGGGACCCAAGAGACCCAGTACTTC
CDR3aa: CASSEGTQETQYF

v_gene: TRBV20-1
j_gene: TRBJ1-2
abundance: -
d_gene: TRBD1
CDR3nt: TGCAGTGCTAGAGGTACAGGGGGCGCTGACTATGGCTACACCTTC
CDR3aa: CSARGTGGADYGYTF

v_gene: TRBV4-3
j_gene: TRBJ1-2
abundance: few
d_gene: TRBD1
CDR3nt: TGCGCCAGCAGCCAAGATGGGGACAGCCCCAACTATGGCTACACCTTC
CDR3aa: CASSQDGDSPNYGYTF

v_gene: TRBV27
j_gene: TRBJ1-2
abundance: -
d_gene: TRBD1
CDR3nt: TGTGCCAGCACCCCTCGGGGACAGATTATGTATGGCTACACCTTC
CDR3aa: CASTPRGQIMYGYTF

v_gene: TRBV6-5
j_gene: TRBJ1-2
abundance: -
d_gene: -
CDR3nt: TGTGCCAGCAGTTACACGGGGCGGTATGGCTACACCTTC
CDR3aa: CASSYTGRYGYTF

v_gene: TRBV24-1
j_gene: TRBJ2-5
abundance: many
d_gene: -
CDR3nt: TGTGCCACTTCGGGGGGCCGGGAGGAGACCCAGTACTTC
CDR3aa: CATSGGREETQYF

v_gene: TRBV9
j_gene: TRBJ1-5
abundance: -
d_gene: -
CDR3nt: TGTGCCAGCAGCATCTCCACTAATCAGCCCCAGCATTTT
CDR3aa: CASSISTNQPQHF

v_gene: TRBV7-3
j_gene: TRBJ1-3
abundance: many
d_gene: TRBD1
CDR3nt: TGTGCCAGCAGCCCCCAGGGGGGCTCTGGAAACACCATATATTTT
CDR3aa: CASSPQGGSGNTIYF

v_gene: TRBV3-1
j_gene: TRBJ2-5
abundance: few
d_gene: -
CDR3nt: TGTGCCAGCAGCCAAAATTTGGGAGAGACCCAGTACTTC
CDR3aa: CASSQNLGETQYF

v_gene: TRBV7-2
j_gene: TRBJ1-1
abundance: many
d_gene: -
CDR3nt: TGTGCCAGCAGCTCCCCAGGGGCCCAGAACACTGAAGCTTTCTTT
CDR3aa: CASSSPGAQNTEAFF

v_gene: TRBV10-3
j_gene: TRBJ2-7
abundance: many
d_gene: -
CDR3nt: TGTGCCAGAGGGGACCCGAGCTCCTACGAGCAGTACTTC
CDR3aa: CARGDPSSYEQYF

v_gene: TRBV27
j_gene: TRBJ1-1
abundance: -
d_gene: TRBD1
CDR3nt: TGTGCCAGCAGCGGACTGGGACAGGGGCGCGATGAAGCTTTCTTT
CDR3aa: CASSGLGQGRDEAFF

v_gene: TRBV24-1
j_gene: TRBJ2-4
abundance: many
d_gene: -
CDR3nt: TGTGCCACCAGTGGGTTAGAAAACATTCAGTACTTC
CDR3aa: CATSGLENIQYF

v_gene: TRBV6-5
j_gene: TRBJ1-1
abundance: many
d_gene: -
CDR3nt: TGTGCCAGCAGTTACTCGCGAGTTGGCACTGAAGCTTTCTTT
CDR3aa: CASSYSRVGTEAFF

v_gene: TRBV12-3/TRBV12-4
j_gene: TRBJ2-7
abundance: many
d_gene: TRBD1
CDR3nt: TGTGCCAGCAGTTTAGGGGGACAGGGCTACGAGCAGTACTTC
CDR3aa: CASSLGGQGYEQYF

v_gene: TRBV6-5
j_gene: TRBJ1-2
abundance: -
d_gene: -
CDR3nt: TGTGCCACCGTACATCGGGACTATGGCTACACCTTC
CDR3aa: CATVHRDYGYTF

v_gene: TRBV30
j_gene: TRBJ1-1
abundance: once
d_gene: -
CDR3nt: TGTGCCTGGACGGGGGGTGGGGACACTGAAGCTTTCTTT
CDR3aa: CAWTGGGDTEAFF

v_gene: TRBV6-1
j_gene: TRBJ1-1
abundance: -
d_gene: -
CDR3nt: TGTGCCAGCAGGCCGTCTTTAGGGAACACTGAAGCTTTCTTT
CDR3aa: CASRPSLGNTEAFF

v_gene: TRBV6-1
j_gene: TRBJ1-2
abundance: -
d_gene: TRBD1
CDR3nt: TGCGCCAGCAGAGGGACAGGGCACTATGGCTACACCTTC
CDR3aa: CASRGTGHYGYTF

v_gene: TRBV5-4
j_gene: TRBJ1-2
abundance: -
d_gene: TRBD1
CDR3nt: TGTGCCAGCAACCACCGGACAGGGAACTATGGCTACACCTTC
CDR3aa: CASNHRTGNYGYTF

v_gene: TRBV5-1
j_gene: TRBJ1-6
abundance: many
d_gene: TRBD1
CDR3nt: TGCGCCAGCAGCTTGCTCGACAGGGGCCCCTCACCCCTCCACTTT
CDR3aa: CASSLLDRGPSPLHF

v_gene: TRBV6-1
j_gene: TRBJ1-6
abundance: many
d_gene: TRBD1
CDR3nt: TGTGCCAGCTCGGGACAGTATAATTCACCCCTCCACTTT
CDR3aa: CASSGQYNSPLHF

v_gene: TRBV6-2/TRBV6-3
j_gene: TRBJ1-1
abundance: -
d_gene: TRBD1
CDR3nt: TGTGCCAGCAGCTTCCGGACAGGCTCCACTGAAGCTTTCTTT
CDR3aa: CASSFRTGSTEAFF

v_gene: TRBV5-1
j_gene: TRBJ2-2
abundance: few
d_gene: -
CDR3nt: TGCGCCAGCAGCTTAGAGAGGACAGCGAACACCGGGGAGCTGTTTTTT
CDR3aa: CASSLERTANTGELFF